The 5 T cell receptor beta chains reported below all come from one sample, sequenced in a study of blood T cell repertoires in COVID-19. TCRdb's copy holds only in-frame clones and misses some; the assay was immunoSEQ multiplex PCR. The sample consists of some 110,000 clones, about 80% of them appearing once. The sample was peripheral blood. The receptor set was obtained from a woman over 75 with active or convalescent COVID-19.

The V and J genes are TRBV28 and TRBJ1-4; perhaps TRBD1 as D (6 bases). CDR3 length: 14 amino acids. V dropped 6 bases and J dropped 7 bases, with 15 bases sitting between them. CDR1 is MDHEN and CDR2 is SYDVKM in the germline V gene. CDR3 sequence (DNA): TGTGCCAGCAGAACGACAGGCGGGCCTGAAAAACTGTTTTTT. Translating gives CASRTTGGPEKLFF.

The rearrangement links TRBV5-6 to TRBJ2-7; a possible D gene is TRBD1 (5 bases). Germline V CDR1 and CDR2: SGHDT, YYEEEE. This CDR3 is built from 13 residues. Trimming removed 1 base at V and 8 bases at J, with 13 bases between. The CDR3: CASSLKEGAQQYF. The CDR3 DNA sequence: TGTGCCAGCAGCTTGAAAGAAGGGGCCCAGCAGTACTTC. The variable domain in full, with the rest retrieved from reference TRBV5-6 and TRBJ2-7, is DAGVTQSPTHLIKTRGQQVTLRCSPKSGHDTVSWYQQALGQGPQFIFQYYEEEERQRGNFPDRFSGHQFPNYSSELNVNALLLGDSALYLCASSLKEGAQQYFGPGTRLTVT.

This sequence joins TRBV6-2 or TRBV6-3 and TRBJ1-5; D unresolved. The CDR3 sequence is 15 residues long. CDR1 and CDR2 from the germline V gene are MNHEY and SVGEGT. The V end was cut by 2 bases, the J end by 2 bases, with 10 bases between. The CDR3 DNA reads as TGTGCCAGCAGTTACGGCGGAGCGGGCAATCAGCCCCAGCATTTT. Its translation: CASSYGGAGNQPQHF.

CDR3 in amino acids: CSASWLADYQETQYF. CDR3 in DNA: TGCAGTGCTAGTTGGCTAGCGGACTACCAAGAGACCCAGTACTTC. This rearrangement joins TRBV20-1 to TRBJ2-5; TRBD2 matches 7 bases. J lost 0 bases, V lost 3 bases, and 7 bases had no gene match. Germline V CDR1 and CDR2: DFQATT, SNEGSKA (reference sequence). This CDR3 is 15 amino acids long.

The CDR3 DNA is TGTGCCACCAGCAGAGATACAGGGAGAGGGGAGCTGTTTTTT. Amino acid sequence: CATSRDTGRGELFF. V usage is TRBV15 and J usage is TRBJ2-2; possibly TRBD1 for D (6 bases). V gave up 0 bases and J gave up 8 bases, with 10 bases separating them. This CDR3 region has 14 residues. CDR1 LNHNV and CDR2 YYDKDF come from the germline V gene (reference sequence). Complete variable domain (other parts from reference TRBV15 and TRBJ2-2): DAMVIQNPRYQVTQFGKPVTLSCSQTLNHNVMYWYQQKSSQAPKLLFHYYDKDFNNEADTPDNFQSRRPNTSFCFLDIRSPGLGDTAMYLCATSRDTGRGELFFGEGSRLTVL.